The 25 T cell receptor beta chains below come from one sample, sequenced in a study of T cell responses to AZD1222 COVID-19 vaccine. Generated by immunoSEQ multiplex PCR, the TCRdb table keeps only in-frame clones and is missing some. The sample lists 150,000 or so clones, about 93% occurring once. The sequences come from peripheral blood, collected on day 0 of AZD1222 vaccination. The receptors were gathered from an adult in good health.

The chain uses TRBV5-1 and TRBJ2-7; D not resolved. Trimming removed 1 base at V and 7 bases at J, with 15 bases between. Germline CDR1 is SGHRS and CDR2 is YFSETQ. The CDR3 has 14 amino acids. CDR3 coding DNA: TGCGCCAGCAGCTTGAACACGGTCGTCGGGGAGCAGTACTTC. It encodes CASSLNTVVGEQYF.

In nucleotides, the CDR3 is TGTGCCAGCAGCTTAGGCCCAGCGAACCAAGAGACCCAGTACTTC. Translating it yields CASSLGPANQETQYF. The chain has TRBV11-2 and TRBJ2-5; D remains unclear. CDR3 length equals 15 residues. CDR1 and CDR2 (germline): SGHAT, FQNNGV. The V end lost 1 base, the J end lost 0 bases, and 9 bases lay between the germline ends.

The V and J genes are TRBV19 and TRBJ1-1; D is possibly TRBD1 (5 bases). Trimming took off 2 bases at V and 0 bases at J, with 7 bases between the two ends. This CDR3 has 14 amino acids. CDR1 and CDR2 from the germline V gene are LNHDA and SQIVND (reference sequence). The CDR3 DNA follows: TGTGCCAGTAGTATAAGGGGAATGAACACTGAAGCTTTCTTT. This encodes CASSIRGMNTEAFF.

The V and J genes are TRBV6-2 or TRBV6-3 and TRBJ2-7; D perhaps matches TRBD2 (5 bases). Germline assignment: CDR1 MNHEY and CDR2 SVGEGT. Trimming stripped 4 bases from V and 12 bases from J, with 16 bases between. This CDR3 spans 12 amino acids. Here the CDR3 reads CASSSTTRFLYF. CDR3 nucleotide sequence: TGTGCCAGCAGTTCGACTACTAGATTTCTGTACTTC.

The V call is TRBV4-1, the J call TRBJ2-7; 10 bases are shared with TRBD2. Germline lookup yields CDR1 MGHRA and CDR2 YSYEKL. The length of the CDR3 is 15 residues. V gave up 0 bases and J gave up 3 bases; unmatched junction bases: 2. The CDR3 DNA follows: TGCGCCAGCAGCCAAGACCTAGCGGGAGTCTACGAGCAGTACTTC. Protein product: CASSQDLAGVYEQYF.

The J gene is TRBJ1-2, the V gene TRBV10-3; D perhaps matches TRBD1 (5 bases). V was pared by 1 base and J by 10 bases, with 13 bases between. Germline CDR1 and CDR2: ENHRY and SYGVKD. This CDR3 comprises 13 residues. This CDR3 is CAISEWDGDPYTF. The DNA of the CDR3 is TGTGCCATCAGTGAGTGGGACGGGGACCCCTACACCTTC.

The V gene is TRBV12-3 or TRBV12-4, the J gene TRBJ1-1; D may be TRBD1 (6 bases). There are 13 residues in the CDR3. V lost 5 bases to trimming and J lost 5 bases, with 12 bases between them. CDR3 amino acids: CASSQGIWTEAFF. The CDR3, as DNA: TGTGCCAGCAGTCAGGGGATTTGGACTGAAGCTTTCTTT.

This clone was recorded a few times. The chain employs TRBV5-8 and TRBJ1-2, with TRBD1 identical over 10 bases. Germline V CDR1 and CDR2: SGHTS, YDEGEE. V lost 4 bases and J lost 8; bases outside the gene matches: 5. CDR3 size: 13 residues. CDR3 coding DNA: TGTGCCAGCAGCCTGGGACAGGGGAGCGGCTACACCTTC. Translating gives CASSLGQGSGYTF.

The chain has TRBV7-9 and TRBJ2-1; D may be TRBD2 (6 bases). This CDR3 is 14 amino acids long. Trimming took off 0 bases at V and 8 bases at J, with 11 bases between the two ends. In germline, CDR1 is SEHNR, CDR2 FQNEAQ (reference sequence). The CDR3 sequence: CASSLARREDEQFF. CDR3 bases: TGTGCCAGCAGCTTAGCGAGAAGGGAGGATGAGCAGTTCTTC.

The chain employs TRBV7-2 and TRBJ1-1; weak D call: TRBD1 (5 bases). Per germline, CDR1 SGHTA and CDR2 FQGNSA. V was clipped by 1 base and J by 1 base, with 10 bases between them. The CDR3 has 15 amino acids. CDR3 loop: CASSLGGGTNTEAFF. The DNA of the CDR3 is TGTGCCAGCAGCTTAGGTGGGGGGACGAACACTGAAGCTTTCTTT.

V is TRBV7-8 and J is TRBJ2-2; 10 bases agree with TRBD2. Germline CDR1 is SGHVS and CDR2 is FQNEAQ. V shed 2 bases, J shed 5 bases, and the junction held 2 bases outside the gene matches. The CDR3 has 15 amino acids. The CDR3 region is CASSLTSGKTGELFF. The CDR3 nucleotides are TGTGCCAGCAGCTTAACTAGCGGGAAAACCGGGGAGCTGTTTTTT.

The gene calls are TRBV5-1 and TRBJ2-1; 10 bases align to TRBD1. Germline V gene data show CDR1 as SGHRS and CDR2 as YFSETQ. The V and J ends lost 4 bases and 5 bases, in that order; junction bases with no gene match: 6. CDR3 length: 15 amino acids. CDR3 DNA: TGCGCCAGCAGCCTCGGGACAGGGGAAAACAATGAGCAGTTCTTC. This encodes CASSLGTGENNEQFF.

The rearrangement joins TRBV7-8 to TRBJ2-3; D not resolved. This CDR3 spans 15 amino acids. Trimming left V 4 bases short and J 1 base short, with 12 bases between. The germline gives CDR1 SGHVS, CDR2 FQNEAQ. In DNA form, the CDR3 reads TGTGCCAGCAGCTCGGGTAGCTGGGGCACAGATACGCAGTATTTT. Translated: CASSSGSWGTDTQYF.

The V call is TRBV12-3 or TRBV12-4, the J call TRBJ1-6; D might be TRBD1 (5 bases). V lost 9 bases and J lost 9, with 15 bases in between. This CDR3 region has 13 residues. The CDR3 bases are TGTGCCAGTTGGGGGGGGGTTGGTTCACCCCTCCACTTT. Its protein is CASWGGVGSPLHF.

The chain is built from TRBV5-4 and TRBJ2-3; the match to TRBD2 covers 8 bases. Trimming took 1 base from V and 1 from J; bases not matched to a gene: 5. The CDR3 totals 16 residues. The germline gives CDR1 SGHNT, CDR2 YYREEE (reference sequence). The CDR3 reads CASSLTAGEGTDTQYF. The CDR3 DNA sequence: TGTGCCAGCAGCTTGACAGCGGGAGAAGGCACAGATACGCAGTATTTT.

This clone was detected only once. The rearrangement uses TRBV12-3 or TRBV12-4 and TRBJ1-5; D remains ambiguous. The CDR3 consists of 13 residues. The V gene lost 6 bases and the J gene lost 7 bases, with 13 bases spanning the gap. Here the CDR3 reads CASRRRGEQPQHF. The CDR3 DNA reads TGTGCCAGCAGGCGACGGGGTGAGCAGCCCCAGCATTTT.

Worth noting for this clone: At the DNA level, this CDR3 is encoded by other sequences in the same sample as well. The chain carries TRBV30 and TRBJ2-7; perhaps TRBD1 as D (5 bases). The CDR3 is 14 residues long. Germline loops: CDR1 GTSNPN, CDR2 SVGIG (reference sequence). Trimming cost V 0 bases and J 3 bases, with 12 bases left between them. The CDR3 reads CAWSVGTGVYEQYF. The CDR3 bases are TGTGCCTGGAGTGTAGGCACAGGCGTCTACGAGCAGTACTTC.

The chain recombines TRBV27 with TRBJ2-1; no reliable D call. Germline V gives CDR1 MNHEY, CDR2 SMNVEV (reference sequence). V lost 5 bases and J lost 4, with 15 bases in between. CDR3 size: 15 residues. The CDR3 region is CASSRSPSPYNEQFF. The CDR3 DNA is TGTGCCAGCAGTCGCAGCCCGAGCCCGTACAATGAGCAGTTCTTC.

The V and J genes are TRBV10-3 and TRBJ2-3; D is uncertain. Germline loops: CDR1 ENHRY, CDR2 SYGVKD. V was shortened by 2 bases and J by 1 base, with 7 bases between the two germline ends. The CDR3 runs to 14 residues. CDR3 nucleotide sequence: TGTGCCATCAGTGAGCTTTGGGGCACAGATACGCAGTATTTT. This codes for CAISELWGTDTQYF.

The chain employs TRBV29-1 and TRBJ2-2; 9 positions agree with TRBD1. The CDR3 runs 14 residues. The trim removed 6 bases at V and 7 bases at J, leaving 9 bases unmatched. Germline loops: CDR1 SQVTM, CDR2 ANQGSEA. The CDR3: CSVNRGREDGELFF. CDR3 nucleotide sequence: TGCAGCGTCAACAGGGGGCGCGAAGACGGGGAGCTGTTTTTT.

This clone has only one observation. This chain links TRBV12-3 or TRBV12-4 with TRBJ1-1; D is unclear. Trimming pared 1 base from V and 7 bases from J, leaving 10 bases between. CDR3 length: 13 residues. CDR3 residues: CASSLGFGNEAFF. For the CDR3, the DNA is TGTGCCAGCAGTTTAGGGTTCGGCAATGAAGCTTTCTTT.

This chain connects TRBV5-4 to TRBJ1-2, with 7 bases aligning to TRBD1. This CDR3 has 12 amino acids. V shed 7 bases and J 2 bases; nucleotides not matched to a gene: 2. The germline V gene has CDR1 SGHNT and CDR2 YYREEE (reference sequence). The CDR3 sequence is CASGRGNYGYTF. CDR3 DNA: TGTGCCAGCGGCAGGGGGAACTATGGCTACACCTTC.

This clone has a single count. The chain has TRBV6-2 or TRBV6-3 and TRBJ1-6; 7 nucleotides line up with TRBD1. CDR3 length: 16 amino acids. Trimming cost V 2 bases and J 8 bases; bases outside gene matches: 9. CDR1 MNHEY and CDR2 SVGEGT come from the germline V gene. The CDR3, as DNA: TGTGCCAGCAGTTACCCGGGACAGCGACAATATTCACCCCTCCACTTT. As protein: CASSYPGQRQYSPLHF.

The chain is built from TRBV5-1 and TRBJ2-3, with 10 positions matching TRBD2. CDR1 is SGHRS and CDR2 is YFSETQ in the germline V gene. The V and J ends lost 1 base and 5 bases, in that order; junction bases with no gene match: 10. The CDR3 extends over 17 amino acids. The DNA for the CDR3 is TGCGCCAGCAGCTTGTTTTCTAGCGGGAGTCGGGGAGATACGCAGTATTTT. Translation: CASSLFSSGSRGDTQYF.

The chain links TRBV4-2 to TRBJ1-6; no definite D call. Trimming left V 4 bases short and J 5 bases short, with 12 bases between. CDR3 length: 15 amino acids. Germline V lookup: CDR1 LGHNA, CDR2 YNFKEQ. The DNA of the CDR3 is TGTGCCAGCAGCCCGGCCTTAGATCATAATTCACCCCTCCACTTT. It translates to CASSPALDHNSPLHF.